The clone carrying this T cell receptor (beta chain) has just a few counts. Antigen unknown. The data were obtained in a study of cytomegalovirus exposure and HLA in healthy donors. CDR1 LNHNV and CDR2 YYDKDF come from the germline V gene (reference sequence). This CDR3 contains 14 residues. The V gene lost 5 bases and the J gene lost 2 bases, with 10 bases spanning the gap. General study points: Most TCR sequences were seen very rarely across donors, but some public TCRs occurred in many. A few V segments could not be told apart, such as TRBV6-2 and TRBV6-3, and were left out. In vitro work confirmed that a few CMV-associated chains recognize CMV antigens.

Primers for the PCR totalled 60 Vbeta and 13 Jbeta. Produced via immunoSEQ multiplex PCR; TCRdb's table is partial and in-frame only. The profile shows about 120,000 clones, over 6.5% of them singletons. This chain uses TRBV15 with TRBJ1-5, with D perhaps TRBD1 (6 bases). The TCR sequence derives from a woman aged 40 to 49 in good health and CMV-seropositive. Sequences were obtained from PBMCs. CDR3 sequence (DNA): TGTGCCACCAGCGCAAGGACAGGCAATCAGCCCCAGCATTTT. It translates to CATSARTGNQPQHF.